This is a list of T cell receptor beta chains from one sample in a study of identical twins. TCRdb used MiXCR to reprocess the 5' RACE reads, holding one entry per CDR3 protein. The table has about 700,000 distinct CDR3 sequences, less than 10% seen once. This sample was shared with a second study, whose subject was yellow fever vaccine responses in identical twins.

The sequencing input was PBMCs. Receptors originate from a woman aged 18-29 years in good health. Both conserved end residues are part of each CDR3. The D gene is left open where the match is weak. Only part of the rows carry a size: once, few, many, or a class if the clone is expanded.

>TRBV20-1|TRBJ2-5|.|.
CSASALEFQETQYF
TGCAGTGCTAGCGCACTAGAGTTTCAAGAGACCCAGTACTTC
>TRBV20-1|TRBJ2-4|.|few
CSARGGKNIQYF
TGCAGTGCTAGAGGGGGGAAAAACATTCAGTACTTC
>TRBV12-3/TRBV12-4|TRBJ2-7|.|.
CASSLIGGLSSEQYF
TGTGCCAGCAGTTTAATAGGGGGTCTAAGCAGCGAGCAGTACTTC
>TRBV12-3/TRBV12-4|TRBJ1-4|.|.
CASSLSGAHEKLFF
TGTGCCAGCAGTTTGTCGGGGGCTCATGAAAAACTGTTTTTT
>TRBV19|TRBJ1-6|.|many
CASRQRTDNSPLHF
TGTGCCAGTCGCCAGAGGACAGATAATTCACCCCTCCACTTT
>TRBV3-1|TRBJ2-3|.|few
CASSRSGGRDTQYF
TGTGCCAGCAGCCGATCGGGCGGTCGGGATACGCAGTATTTT
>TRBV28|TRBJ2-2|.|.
CASSSAGGKYTGELFF
TGTGCCAGCAGTTCCGCGGGCGGGAAGTACACCGGGGAGCTGTTTTTT
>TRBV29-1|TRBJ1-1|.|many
CSVELGWGTEAFF
TGCAGCGTTGAGTTGGGCTGGGGCACTGAAGCTTTCTTT
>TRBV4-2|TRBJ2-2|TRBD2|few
CASSQDSRGGNTGELFF
TGTGCCAGCAGCCAAGATTCGCGCGGGGGAAACACCGGGGAGCTGTTTTTT
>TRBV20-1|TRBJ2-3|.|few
CSARDTSSTDTQYF
TGCAGTGCTAGAGATACAAGCAGCACAGATACGCAGTATTTT
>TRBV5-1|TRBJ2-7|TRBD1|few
CASSGRTGTYEQYF
TGCGCCAGCAGCGGTAGGACAGGGACTTACGAGCAGTACTTC
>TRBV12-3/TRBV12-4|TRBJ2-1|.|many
CASSLDPPNEQFF
TGTGCCAGCAGTTTAGACCCCCCCAATGAGCAGTTCTTC
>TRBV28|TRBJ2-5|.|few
CASSSGLLETQYF
TGTGCCAGCAGTTCCGGCCTCCTTGAGACCCAGTACTTC
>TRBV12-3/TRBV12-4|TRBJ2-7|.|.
CASSISGREQYF
TGTGCCAGCAGTATTTCAGGGCGAGAGCAGTACTTC
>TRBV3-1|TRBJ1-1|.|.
CASSQDSRGSEAFF
TGTGCCAGCAGCCAAGATTCCAGGGGTAGTGAAGCTTTCTTT
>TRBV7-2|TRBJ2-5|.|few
CASSLVPGTETQYF
TGTGCCAGCAGCTTAGTACCAGGGACAGAGACCCAGTACTTC
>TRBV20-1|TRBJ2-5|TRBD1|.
CSAETTGGKIKETQYF
TGCAGTGCAGAGACTACAGGGGGGAAGATAAAAGAGACCCAGTACTTC
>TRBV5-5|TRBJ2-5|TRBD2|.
CASSLWPSGNQETQYF
TGTGCCAGCAGCTTGTGGCCTAGCGGGAACCAAGAGACCCAGTACTTC
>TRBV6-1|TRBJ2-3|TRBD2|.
CASTPRPSGGPTDTQYF
TGTGCCAGCACCCCGAGACCAAGCGGGGGGCCCACAGATACGCAGTATTTT
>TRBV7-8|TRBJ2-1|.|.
CAHGRPSGALNEQFF
TGTGCCCACGGACGACCCTCAGGGGCCCTTAATGAGCAGTTCTTC
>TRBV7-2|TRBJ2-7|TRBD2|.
CASSPGLVSYFEQYF
TGTGCCAGCAGTCCTGGACTAGTCAGTTATTTCGAGCAGTACTTC
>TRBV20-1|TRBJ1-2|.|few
CSASPAGLPYGYTF
TGCAGTGCTAGTCCGGCGGGACTACCTTATGGCTACACCTTC
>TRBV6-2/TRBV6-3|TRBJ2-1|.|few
CASSWREAPYNEQFF
TGTGCCAGCAGTTGGAGGGAGGCCCCCTACAATGAGCAGTTCTTC
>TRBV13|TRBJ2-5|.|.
CASSSRAGETQYF
TGTGCCAGCAGCTCCAGGGCGGGGGAGACCCAGTACTTC
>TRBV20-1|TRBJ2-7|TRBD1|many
CSARTTGDAYEQYF
TGCAGTGCTAGGACGACAGGGGACGCCTACGAGCAGTACTTC
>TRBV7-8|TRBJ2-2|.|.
CASSLGFRELFF
TGTGCCAGCAGCTTAGGGTTCAGGGAGCTGTTTTTT
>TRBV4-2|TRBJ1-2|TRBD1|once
CASSQDRGQGRYGYTF
TGTGCCAGCAGCCAAGATCGGGGACAGGGACGCTATGGCTACACCTTC
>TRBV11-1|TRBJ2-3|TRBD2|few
CASSRREKTSGDSTDTQYF
TGTGCCAGCAGCCGACGGGAAAAAACTAGCGGGGATAGCACAGATACGCAGTATTTT
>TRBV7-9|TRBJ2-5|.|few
CASGGGPETQYF
TGTGCCAGCGGGGGGGGCCCAGAGACCCAGTACTTC
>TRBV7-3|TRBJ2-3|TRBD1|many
CASSQPGQLTDTQYF
TGTGCCAGCAGCCAACCGGGACAGCTCACAGATACGCAGTATTTT
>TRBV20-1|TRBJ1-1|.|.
CSARDRLVRVFF
TGCAGTGCTAGAGATCGGCTAGTGAGGGTTTTCTTT
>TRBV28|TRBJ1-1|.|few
CASRPVTGNTEAFF
TGTGCCAGCAGGCCCGTGACAGGGAACACTGAAGCTTTCTTT
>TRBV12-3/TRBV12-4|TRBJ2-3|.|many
CASSSTGPADTQYF
TGTGCCAGCAGTTCGACAGGCCCCGCAGATACGCAGTATTTT
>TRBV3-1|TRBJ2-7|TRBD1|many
CASSHRDRAAQYF
TGTGCCAGCAGCCATCGGGACAGGGCAGCGCAGTACTTC
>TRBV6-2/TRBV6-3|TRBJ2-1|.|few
CASSYPWPGASYNEQFF
TGTGCCAGCAGTTACCCTTGGCCGGGGGCGTCCTACAATGAGCAGTTCTTC
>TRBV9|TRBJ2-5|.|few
CASSDGDPKETQYF
TGTGCCAGCAGCGATGGGGACCCAAAAGAGACCCAGTACTTC
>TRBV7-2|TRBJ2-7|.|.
CASSLGIQGYEQYF
TGTGCCAGCAGCCTGGGAATTCAGGGGTACGAGCAGTACTTC
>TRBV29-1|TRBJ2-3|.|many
CSVILGEATDTQYF
TGCAGCGTCATACTGGGGGAGGCCACAGATACGCAGTATTTT
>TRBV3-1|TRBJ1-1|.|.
CASSQDGGAFEAFF
TGTGCCAGCAGCCAAGATGGGGGGGCCTTTGAAGCTTTCTTT
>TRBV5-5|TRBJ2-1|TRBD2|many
CASSLEVAGAINEQFF
TGTGCCAGCAGCTTGGAGGTAGCGGGAGCTATAAATGAGCAGTTCTTC
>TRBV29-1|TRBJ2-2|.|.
CSVDGVEKNTGELFF
TGCAGCGTTGATGGGGTGGAGAAGAACACCGGGGAGCTGTTTTTT
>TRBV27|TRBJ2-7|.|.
CASSLSRHYSYEQYF
TGTGCCAGCAGTTTATCCCGACATTACTCCTACGAGCAGTACTTC
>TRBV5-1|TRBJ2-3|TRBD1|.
CASSPRQGTTDTQYF
TGCGCCAGCAGCCCCCGACAGGGGACGACAGATACGCAGTATTTT
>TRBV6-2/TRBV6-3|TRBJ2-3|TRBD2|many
CASSKTSGSLIADTQYF
TGTGCCAGCAGCAAGACTAGCGGGAGTCTTATCGCAGATACGCAGTATTTT
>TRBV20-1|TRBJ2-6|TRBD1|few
CSALPAGGAPQGANVLTF
TGCAGTGCTCTCCCCGCAGGGGGCGCCCCTCAGGGGGCCAACGTCCTGACTTTC
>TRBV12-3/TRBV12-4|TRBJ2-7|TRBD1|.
CASSLGQSISHEQYF
TGTGCCAGCAGTTTGGGACAGTCGATATCTCACGAGCAGTACTTC
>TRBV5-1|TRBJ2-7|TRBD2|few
CASSIGLAGVGEQYF
TGCGCCAGCAGCATCGGACTAGCGGGGGTGGGGGAGCAGTACTTC
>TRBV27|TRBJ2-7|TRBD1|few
CASSYRGHSYEQYF
TGTGCCAGCAGTTACAGGGGCCATTCCTACGAGCAGTACTTC
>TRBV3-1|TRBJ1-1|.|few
CASSEYILVGNTEAFF
TGTGCCAGCAGCGAATACATTCTCGTAGGGAACACTGAAGCTTTCTTT
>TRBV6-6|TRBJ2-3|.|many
CASSNPDTQYF
TGTGCCAGCAGCAACCCCGATACGCAGTATTTT
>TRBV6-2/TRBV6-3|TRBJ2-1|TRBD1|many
CASSLTGDYNEQFF
TGTGCCAGCAGTCTGACAGGGGACTACAATGAGCAGTTCTTC
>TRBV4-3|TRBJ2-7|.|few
CASSQYRGYEQYF
TGCGCCAGCAGCCAATATCGAGGTTACGAGCAGTACTTC
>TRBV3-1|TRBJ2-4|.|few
CASSQGERINIQYF
TGTGCCAGCAGCCAAGGGGAAAGAATAAACATTCAGTACTTC
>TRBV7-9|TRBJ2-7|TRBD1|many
CASSASGTGNPYEQYF
TGTGCCAGCAGCGCCTCCGGGACAGGGAATCCCTACGAGCAGTACTTC